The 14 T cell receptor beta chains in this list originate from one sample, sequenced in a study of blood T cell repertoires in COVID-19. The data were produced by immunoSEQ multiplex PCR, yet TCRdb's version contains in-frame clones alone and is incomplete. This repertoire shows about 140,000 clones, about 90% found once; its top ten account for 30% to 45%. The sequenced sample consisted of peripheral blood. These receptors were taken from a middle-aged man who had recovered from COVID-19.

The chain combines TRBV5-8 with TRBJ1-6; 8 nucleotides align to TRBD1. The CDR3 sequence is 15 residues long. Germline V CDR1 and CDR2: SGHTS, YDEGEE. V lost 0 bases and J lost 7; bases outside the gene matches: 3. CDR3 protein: CASSLDWTGNSPLHF. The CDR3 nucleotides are TGTGCCAGCAGCTTGGATTGGACAGGGAATTCACCCCTCCACTTT.

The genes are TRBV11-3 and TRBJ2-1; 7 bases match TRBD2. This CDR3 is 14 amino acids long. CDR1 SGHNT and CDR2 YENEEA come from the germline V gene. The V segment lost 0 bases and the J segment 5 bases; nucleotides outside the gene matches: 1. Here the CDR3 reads CASSLDRGDNEQFF. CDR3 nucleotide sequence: TGTGCCAGCAGCTTAGATCGGGGGGACAATGAGCAGTTCTTC.

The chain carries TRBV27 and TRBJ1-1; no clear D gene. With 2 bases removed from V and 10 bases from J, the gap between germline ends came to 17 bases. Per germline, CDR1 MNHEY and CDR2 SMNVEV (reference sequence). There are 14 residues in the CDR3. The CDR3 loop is CASSLTPGGKGAFF. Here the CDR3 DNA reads TGTGCCAGCAGTTTAACCCCCGGAGGGAAGGGAGCTTTCTTT.

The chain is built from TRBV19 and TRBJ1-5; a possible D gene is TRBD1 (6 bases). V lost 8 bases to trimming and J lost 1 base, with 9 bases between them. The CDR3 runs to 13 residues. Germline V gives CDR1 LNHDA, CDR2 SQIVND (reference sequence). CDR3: CASLGQSNQPQHF. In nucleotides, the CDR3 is TGTGCCAGTCTTGGACAGAGCAATCAGCCCCAGCATTTT.

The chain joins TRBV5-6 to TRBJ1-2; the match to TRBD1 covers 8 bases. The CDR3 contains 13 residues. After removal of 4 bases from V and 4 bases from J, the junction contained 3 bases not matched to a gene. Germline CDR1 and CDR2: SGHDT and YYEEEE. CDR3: CASSKQGVYGYTF. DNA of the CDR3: TGTGCCAGCAGCAAACAGGGGGTCTATGGCTACACCTTC.

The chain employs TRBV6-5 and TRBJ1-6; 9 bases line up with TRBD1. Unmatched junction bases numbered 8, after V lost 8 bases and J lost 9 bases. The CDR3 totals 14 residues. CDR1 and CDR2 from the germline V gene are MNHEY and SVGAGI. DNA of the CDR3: TGTGCCAGCGGCCCCGGGACAGGGCTTTCACCCCTCCACTTT. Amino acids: CASGPGTGLSPLHF.

For the CDR3, the DNA is TGTGCCAGCACCACACTAGCGGGGAGCCAAGAGACCCAGTACTTC. Translated: CASTTLAGSQETQYF. The chain has TRBV11-3 and TRBJ2-5, with 10 nucleotides matching TRBD2. Germline V lookup: CDR1 SGHNT, CDR2 YENEEA. V lost 7 bases, J lost 1 base, and 6 bases stayed unmatched. CDR3 length: 15 amino acids.

The CDR3 DNA reads as TGTGCCAGCAGCTTAGAAGGGGGCGTGCCCCAGCATTTT. Translated: CASSLEGGVPQHF. The chain couples TRBV7-9 to TRBJ1-5; the match to TRBD1 covers 7 bases. Germline V gene sequence: CDR1 SEHNR, CDR2 FQNEAQ (reference sequence). The CDR3 has 13 amino acids. V lost 1 base, J lost 9 bases, and 3 bases stayed unmatched. The complete variable domain, with remaining parts taken from reference TRBV7-9 and TRBJ1-5, reads DTGVSQNPRHKITKRGQNVTFRCDPISEHNRLYWYRQTLGQGPEFLTYFQNEAQLEKSRLLSDRFSAERPKGSFSTLEIQRTEQGDSAMYLCASSLEGGVPQHFGDGTRLSIL.

The CDR3 nucleotides read TGTGCCAGCAGGACAGCAAACTCCTACGAGCAGTACTTC. Encoded protein: CASRTANSYEQYF. The V gene is TRBV6-4, the J gene TRBJ2-7, with D possibly TRBD1 on 5 matching bases. The V end lost 6 bases, the J end lost 0 bases, and 9 bases lay between the germline ends. CDR3 size: 13 residues. Germline CDR1 and CDR2: MRHNA and SNTAGT.

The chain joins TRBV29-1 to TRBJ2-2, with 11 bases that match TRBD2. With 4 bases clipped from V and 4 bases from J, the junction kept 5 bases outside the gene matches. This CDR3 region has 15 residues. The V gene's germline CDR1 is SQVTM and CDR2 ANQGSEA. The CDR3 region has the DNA TGCAGCGTTGGACTAGCGGGAAAAATCACCGGGGAGCTGTTTTTT. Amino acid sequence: CSVGLAGKITGELFF.

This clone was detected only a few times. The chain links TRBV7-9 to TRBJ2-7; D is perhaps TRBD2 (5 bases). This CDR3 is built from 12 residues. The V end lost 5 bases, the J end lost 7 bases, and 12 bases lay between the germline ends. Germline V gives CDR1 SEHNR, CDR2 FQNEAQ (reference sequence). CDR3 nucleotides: TGTGCCAGCAGCCCGAGGCCGGGGGAGCAGTACTTC. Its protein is CASSPRPGEQYF. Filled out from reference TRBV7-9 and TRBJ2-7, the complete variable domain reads DTGVSQNPRHKITKRGQNVTFRCDPISEHNRLYWYRQTLGQGPEFLTYFQNEAQLEKSRLLSDRFSAERPKGSFSTLEIQRTEQGDSAMYLCASSPRPGEQYFGPGTRLTVT.

CDR3 bases: TGTGCCAGCAGCGCGGGACAGGGGGCAGGTCAGCCCCAGCATTTT. It yields the protein CASSAGQGAGQPQHF. The rearrangement uses TRBV9 and TRBJ1-5, with 12 nucleotides matching TRBD1. The germline gives CDR1 SGDLS, CDR2 YYNGEE. The CDR3 has 15 residues. V lost 3 bases to trimming and J lost 6 bases; unmatched junction nucleotides: 4.

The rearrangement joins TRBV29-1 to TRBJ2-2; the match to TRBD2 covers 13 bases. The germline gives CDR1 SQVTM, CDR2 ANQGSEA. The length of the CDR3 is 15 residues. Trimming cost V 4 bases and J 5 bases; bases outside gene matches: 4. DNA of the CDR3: TGCAGCGTTGGGACTAGCGGGGGAGGGACCGGGGAGCTGTTTTTT. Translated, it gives CSVGTSGGGTGELFF.

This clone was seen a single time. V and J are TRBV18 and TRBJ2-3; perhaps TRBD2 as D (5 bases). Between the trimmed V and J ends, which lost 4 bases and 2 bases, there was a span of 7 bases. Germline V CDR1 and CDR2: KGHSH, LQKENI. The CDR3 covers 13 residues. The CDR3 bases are TGTGCCAGCTCACGCGGGCCCACAGATACGCAGTATTTT. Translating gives CASSRGPTDTQYF.